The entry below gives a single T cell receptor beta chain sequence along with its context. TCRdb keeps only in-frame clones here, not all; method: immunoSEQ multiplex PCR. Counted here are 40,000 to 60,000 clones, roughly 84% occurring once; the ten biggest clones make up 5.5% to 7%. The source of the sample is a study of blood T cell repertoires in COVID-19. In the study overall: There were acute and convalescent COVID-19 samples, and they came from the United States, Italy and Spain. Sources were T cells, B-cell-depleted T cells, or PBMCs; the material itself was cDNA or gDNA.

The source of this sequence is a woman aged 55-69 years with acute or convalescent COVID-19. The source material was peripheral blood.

CDR3 in DNA: TGTGCCAGCAGTAAAAGGGGACAAGGCATTACTGAAGCTTTCTTT. This codes for CASSKRGQGITEAFF. V usage is TRBV6-5 and J usage is TRBJ1-1; TRBD1 is a possible D gene (6 bases). With 5 bases removed from V and 5 bases from J, the gap between germline ends came to 18 bases. The CDR3 is 15 amino acids. Germline CDR1 and CDR2: MNHEY and SVGAGI.